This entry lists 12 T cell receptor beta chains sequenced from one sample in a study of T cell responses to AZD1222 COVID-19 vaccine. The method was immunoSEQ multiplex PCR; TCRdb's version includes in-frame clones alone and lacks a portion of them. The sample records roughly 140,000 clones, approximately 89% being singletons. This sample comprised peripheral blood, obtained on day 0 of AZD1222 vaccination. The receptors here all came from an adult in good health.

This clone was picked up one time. This CDR3 is CATSREWPGIMYEQYF. The CDR3 region has the DNA TGTGCCACCAGCAGGGAATGGCCAGGGATTATGTACGAGCAGTACTTC. J is TRBJ2-7 and V is TRBV15; D is perhaps TRBD1 (5 bases). This CDR3 is 16 amino acids long. Per germline, CDR1 LNHNV and CDR2 YYDKDF (reference sequence). V was pared by 3 bases and J by 4 bases, with 19 bases between.

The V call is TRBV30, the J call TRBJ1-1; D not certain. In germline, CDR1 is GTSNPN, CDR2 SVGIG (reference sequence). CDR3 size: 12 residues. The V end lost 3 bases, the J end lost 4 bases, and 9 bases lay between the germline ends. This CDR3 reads CAWRDSGTEAFF. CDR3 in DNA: TGTGCCTGGAGAGACTCGGGCACTGAAGCTTTCTTT.

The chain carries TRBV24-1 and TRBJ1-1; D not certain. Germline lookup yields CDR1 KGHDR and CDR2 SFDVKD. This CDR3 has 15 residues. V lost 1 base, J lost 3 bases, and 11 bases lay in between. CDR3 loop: CATSDLLGEDTEAFF. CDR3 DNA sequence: TGTGCCACCAGTGATTTATTGGGAGAGGACACTGAAGCTTTCTTT.

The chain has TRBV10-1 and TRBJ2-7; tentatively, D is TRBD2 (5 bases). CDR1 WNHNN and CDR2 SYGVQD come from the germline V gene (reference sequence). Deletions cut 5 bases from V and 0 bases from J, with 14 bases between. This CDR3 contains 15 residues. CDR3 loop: CASSLKLVSSYEQYF. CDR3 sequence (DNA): TGCGCCAGCAGTCTTAAACTAGTGAGCTCCTACGAGCAGTACTTC.

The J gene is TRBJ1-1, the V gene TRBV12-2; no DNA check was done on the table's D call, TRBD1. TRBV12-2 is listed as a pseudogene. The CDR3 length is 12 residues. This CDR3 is CASRSGNTEAFF. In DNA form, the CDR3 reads TGTGCAAGTCGGTCAGGGAACACTGAAGCTTTCTTT.

In DNA form, the CDR3 reads TGCGCCAGCAGCCGGCGGACTAGCGGGAGAACAGATACGCAGTATTTT. Residues: CASSRRTSGRTDTQYF. V is TRBV5-1 and J is TRBJ2-3; 13 bases fit TRBD2. Germline trimming cut 4 bases from V and 3 bases from J; bases unmatched to any gene: 5. The length of the CDR3 is 16 residues. Germline values: CDR1 SGHRS, CDR2 YFSETQ.

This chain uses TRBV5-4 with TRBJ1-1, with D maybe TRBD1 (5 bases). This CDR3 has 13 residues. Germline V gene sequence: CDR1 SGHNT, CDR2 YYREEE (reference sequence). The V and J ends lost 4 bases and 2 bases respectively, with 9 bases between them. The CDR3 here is CASSVDINTEAFF. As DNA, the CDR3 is TGTGCCAGCAGCGTGGACATAAACACTGAAGCTTTCTTT.

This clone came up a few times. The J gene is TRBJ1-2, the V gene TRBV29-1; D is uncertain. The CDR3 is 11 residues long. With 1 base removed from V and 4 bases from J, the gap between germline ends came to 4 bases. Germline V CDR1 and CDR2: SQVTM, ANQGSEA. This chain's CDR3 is CSVEVSYGYTF. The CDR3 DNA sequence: TGCAGCGTTGAAGTCTCCTATGGCTACACCTTC.

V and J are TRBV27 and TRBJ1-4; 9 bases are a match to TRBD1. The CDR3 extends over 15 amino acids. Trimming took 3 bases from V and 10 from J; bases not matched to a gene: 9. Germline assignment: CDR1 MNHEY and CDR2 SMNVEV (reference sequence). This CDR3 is CASSFWGQGITKLFF. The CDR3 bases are TGTGCCAGCAGTTTCTGGGGACAGGGAATCACAAAACTGTTTTTT. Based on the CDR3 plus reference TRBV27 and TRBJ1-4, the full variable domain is EAQVTQNPRYLITVTGKKLTVTCSQNMNHEYMSWYRQDPGLGLRQIYYSMNVEVTDKGDVPEGYKVSRKEKRNFPLILESPSPNQTSLYFCASSFWGQGITKLFFGSGTQLSVL.

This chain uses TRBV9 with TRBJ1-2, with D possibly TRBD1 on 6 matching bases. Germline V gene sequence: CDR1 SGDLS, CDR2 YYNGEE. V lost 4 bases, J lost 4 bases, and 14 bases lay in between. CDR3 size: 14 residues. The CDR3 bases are TGTGCCAGCAGCTTAGCCGGACAGTTCTATGGCTACACCTTC. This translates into CASSLAGQFYGYTF.

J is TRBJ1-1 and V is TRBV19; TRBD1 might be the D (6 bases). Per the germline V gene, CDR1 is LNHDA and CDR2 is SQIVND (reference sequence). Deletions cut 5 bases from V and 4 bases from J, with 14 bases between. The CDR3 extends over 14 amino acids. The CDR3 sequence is CASSAFTGTTEAFF. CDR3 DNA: TGTGCCAGTAGTGCCTTTACAGGGACCACTGAAGCTTTCTTT.

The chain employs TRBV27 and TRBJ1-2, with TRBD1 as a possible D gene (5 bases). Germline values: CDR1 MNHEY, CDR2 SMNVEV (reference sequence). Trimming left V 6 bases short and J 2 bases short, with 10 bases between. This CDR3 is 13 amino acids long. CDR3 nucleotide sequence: TGTGCCAGCAGCCCGGAGGGGAACTATGGCTACACCTTC. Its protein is CASSPEGNYGYTF.